This T cell receptor beta chain was retrieved from a study of blood T cell repertoires in COVID-19. On the study more broadly: Collection of acute and convalescent COVID-19 samples took place in the United States, Italy and Spain.

This clone was found a few times. This table comes from immunoSEQ multiplex PCR, and its TCRdb copy is limited to in-frame clones, with some not included. The sample includes around 99,000 clones, roughly 84% of them seen just once. Looked up from germline, CDR1 is LGHDT and CDR2 is YNNKEL (reference sequence). The CDR3 has 15 residues. V shed 3 bases, J shed 7 bases, and the junction held 5 bases outside the gene matches. The source of this sequence is a woman in her forties or fifties with acute or convalescent COVID-19. Sample: peripheral blood. The J gene is TRBJ2-2, the V gene TRBV3-1 (or the pseudogene TRBV3-2); 10 bases line up with TRBD1. The CDR3 here is CASSQTGGWGGELFF. The DNA for the CDR3 is TGTGCCAGCAGCCAGACAGGGGGCTGGGGCGGGGAGCTGTTTTTT.